Presented here are 3 T cell receptor beta chains from one specimen sequenced in a study of T cells in Graves' hyperthyroidism and ophthalmopathy (dated by TCRdb to about 2019). Libraries were constructed by multiplex PCR. Sequenced using an Illumina HiSeq 2000. TCR beta CDR3 regions were amplified from RNA transcripts. The first round of RT-PCR for the TCR CDR3 was performed with the HTBI primer set and the Qiagen OneStep RT-PCR kit. TCRdb ran its own pipeline on the public reads, namely fastp trimming at Q25 and MiXCR clone calling, and kept in-frame beta chains. Here each entry gathers all rows of one CDR3 protein and keeps the most common genes and DNA. This sample comprises about 280,000 distinct CDR3 sequences, less than 30% of them detected only once. The ten top clones hold approximately 25% of the sample. Sample: blood. The receptors originated from a man in his forties with Graves' hyperthyroidism that later progressed to Graves' ophthalmopathy.

The chain joins TRBV12-3 or TRBV12-4 to TRBJ2-5; 9 nucleotides line up with TRBD2. V dropped 6 bases and J dropped 2; count of bases not matched to a gene: 10. CDR3 length: 16 amino acids. Here the CDR3 DNA reads TGTGCCAGCAGACTCGGGGCTAGCGGGAATCAAGAGACCCAGTACTTC. Translation gives CASRLGASGNQETQYF.

This clonotype was seen many times. The rearrangement links TRBV7-2 to TRBJ1-2, with D possibly TRBD1 on 5 matching bases. The CDR3 consists of 12 residues. The V gene lost 5 bases and the J gene lost 4 bases, with 8 bases spanning the gap. The germline V gene encodes CDR1 SGHTA and CDR2 FQGNSA. The CDR3 is CASSPDSYGYTF. CDR3 nucleotide sequence: TGTGCCAGCAGCCCCGACAGCTATGGCTACACCTTC.

The V call is TRBV9, the J call TRBJ1-1; 7 positions match TRBD1. Germline V gene lookup returns CDR1 SGDLS and CDR2 YYNGEE. This CDR3 is 17 amino acids long. V lost 0 bases to trimming and J lost 4 bases; unmatched junction nucleotides: 12. CDR3 nucleotides: TGTGCCAGCAGCGTAGCCGTACCTGAGACAGGGATCACTGAAGCTTTCTTT. Translating it yields CASSVAVPETGITEAFF.